These 4 T cell receptor beta chains share one sample of origin, sequenced in a study of T-cell memory formation after mild COVID-19. TCRdb used MiXCR to reprocess the 5' RACE reads, holding one entry per CDR3 protein. The table shows fewer than 150,000 distinct CDR3 sequences, with approximately 15% occurring only once. Sequences were obtained from PBMCs or a T cell subset sorted from them (not recorded which). Source of these receptors: a young man who had mild COVID-19 (a few samples of this study predate the infection). Cell type and time point are not known.

This chain links TRBV7-6 with TRBJ2-7; possibly TRBD2 for D (6 bases). V lost 5 bases, J lost 7 bases, and 18 bases lay in between. The CDR3 is 14 residues long. The V gene's germline CDR1 is SGHVS and CDR2 FNYEAQ. CDR3 in amino acids: CASSPDTGVWEQYF. CDR3 DNA sequence: TGTGCCAGCAGCCCGGACACGGGAGTGTGGGAGCAGTACTTC.

This clonotype was detected many times. The chain combines TRBV7-2 with TRBJ2-3; D is possibly TRBD1 or TRBD2 (6 bases each). Germline V lookup: CDR1 SGHTA, CDR2 FQGNSA. Trimming stripped 2 bases from V and 6 bases from J, with 12 bases between. CDR3 length: 14 amino acids. The CDR3, as DNA: TGTGCCAGCAGCTTAACGTTCGGGGGCGATACGCAGTATTTT. Its translation is CASSLTFGGDTQYF.

The genes are TRBV4-2 and TRBJ1-6; 7 bases align to TRBD1. This CDR3 has 17 residues. The V segment lost 0 bases and the J segment 8 bases; nucleotides outside the gene matches: 10. CDR1 and CDR2 from the germline V gene are LGHNA and YNFKEQ. The CDR3, as DNA: TGTGCCAGCAGCCAAGATCGGTCTATGGGGACAGATTCACCCCTCCACTTT. Protein product: CASSQDRSMGTDSPLHF.

This clonotype is classed as medium-sized. Compared with germline, one end of the junction differs, possibly owing to a read error. V gene TRBV5-1 combines with J gene TRBJ2-5; D gene unclear. The germline V gene has CDR1 SGHRS and CDR2 YFSETQ. The CDR3 has 11 residues. CDR3 amino acids: CASSLEETQYF. The CDR3 coding sequence is TGTGCCAGCAGCTTAGAGGAGACCCAGTACTTC.